The next 18 T cell receptor beta chains were all read from a single sample in a study of vaccination effects on CD4 cells after COVID-19 (dated 2022 in TCRdb). For these TCRs, the target antigens are not known. After more than nine days of culture, CD4+ T cells were isolated with the EasySep CD4+ T cell isolation kit. Convalescent patients had PCR-confirmed SARS-CoV-2 infection between March and December 2020, before Alpha, Beta and Delta variants emerged in the United States. Each participant got two doses of an mRNA SARS-CoV-2 vaccine, either BNT162b2 or mRNA-1273. Libraries were made using the immunoSEQ multiplex PCR assay. TCRdb stores this immuneACCESS table with in-frame sequences only. Part of the clones is absent; in the studies checked, under half of the shortfall reflects unresolved V genes, and no reason is known for the rest. This sample is represented by about 34,000 clones; around 72% of them were singletons. Together, the top ten hold under 8.5% of the sample.

The sample consisted of CD4+ T cells from PBMCs cultured without peptide, taken after COVID-19 vaccination. Every receptor here comes from a human donor who had a prior SARS-CoV-2 infection.

The chain links TRBV9 to TRBJ2-1, with 8 bases fitting TRBD2. Trimming removed 3 bases from V and 3 bases from J; junction bases left unmatched: 8. Germline V gene lookup returns CDR1 SGDLS and CDR2 YYNGEE. This CDR3 contains 16 residues. The CDR3 region has the DNA TGTGCCAGCAGCGAAAGCCCGGGGGGGCTCTACAATGAGCAGTTCTTC. It encodes CASSESPGGLYNEQFF. Full variable domain (outside the CDR3, taken from reference TRBV9 and TRBJ2-1): DSGVTQTPKHLITATGQRVTLRCSPRSGDLSVYWYQQSLDQGLQFLIQYYNGEERAKGNILERFSAQQFPDLHSELNLSSLELGDSALYFCASSESPGGLYNEQFFGPGTRLTVL.

The J gene is TRBJ2-3, the V gene TRBV6-5; 7 bases are a match to TRBD2. The CDR3 loop spans 14 amino acids. The ends lost 6 bases at V and 0 bases at J; junction bases unmatched: 3. CDR1 and CDR2 (germline): MNHEY, SVGAGI. CDR3 sequence: CASSGTTSTDTQYF. The CDR3 DNA sequence: TGTGCCAGCAGCGGGACTACCAGCACAGATACGCAGTATTTT.

V and J are TRBV7-8 and TRBJ2-1; 14 nucleotides line up with TRBD2. This CDR3 has 16 amino acids. J lost 6 bases, V lost 5 bases, and 6 bases had no gene match. Germline CDR1 is SGHVS and CDR2 is FQNEAQ. The CDR3 DNA reads as TGTGCCAGCAGCCCGGCGGGACTAGCGGGAGCCAATGAGCAGTTCTTC. It yields the protein CASSPAGLAGANEQFF.

This clone was detected only a few times. V gene TRBV15 combines with J gene TRBJ1-5, with D possibly TRBD1 on 5 matching bases. Germline V gene data show CDR1 as LNHNV and CDR2 as YYDKDF (reference sequence). The CDR3 is 18 residues long. Trimming shortened V by 6 bases and J by 2 bases, and 23 bases separated the two germline ends. The CDR3 here is CATSTNLVGGIRNQPQHF. In DNA, the CDR3 is TGTGCCACCAGTACGAACCTAGTGGGGGGAATACGCAATCAGCCCCAGCATTTT.

The chain carries TRBV30 and TRBJ1-5, with a tentative D call TRBD1 (5 bases). Germline V gene sequence: CDR1 GTSNPN, CDR2 SVGIG (reference sequence). The CDR3 consists of 15 residues. The V gene lost 2 bases and the J gene lost 4 bases, with 15 bases spanning the gap. This CDR3 reads CAWSRGRAINQPQHF. In DNA form, the CDR3 reads TGTGCCTGGAGTAGGGGCAGGGCCATAAATCAGCCCCAGCATTTT.

This clone appeared a single time. The rearrangement uses TRBV3-1 (or the pseudogene TRBV3-2) and TRBJ2-1, with 8 bases that match TRBD2. Germline trimming cut 0 bases from V and 5 bases from J; bases unmatched to any gene: 9. The germline gives CDR1 LGHDT, CDR2 YNNKEL (reference sequence). The CDR3 spans 17 residues. The CDR3 region is CASSQDQTGGPDNEQFF. The DNA for the CDR3 is TGTGCCAGCAGCCAAGATCAAACGGGGGGGCCTGACAATGAGCAGTTCTTC.

V usage is TRBV27 and J usage is TRBJ1-1; D is undetermined. Between the trimmed V and J ends, which lost 3 bases and 6 bases, there was a span of 20 bases. This CDR3 region has 16 residues. CDR1 is MNHEY, CDR2 SMNVEV, per germline (reference sequence). The DNA for the CDR3 is TGTGCCAGCAGTTTCGATCGTACGCCGGGAAGGGCTGAAGCTTTCTTT. Its protein is CASSFDRTPGRAEAFF.

J is TRBJ2-3 and V is TRBV18, with 7 nucleotides matching TRBD2. Germline CDR1 and CDR2: KGHSH and LQKENI. J was trimmed by 1 base and V by 6 bases; bases with no gene match: 4. The CDR3 covers 14 residues. The CDR3 sequence: CASSLTSGTDTQYF. The CDR3 DNA sequence: TGTGCCAGCTCGCTAACTAGCGGCACAGATACGCAGTATTTT.

This clone was observed a few times. The chain links TRBV5-1 to TRBJ2-1, with 8 nucleotides matching TRBD2. CDR1 and CDR2 (germline): SGHRS, YFSETQ. The CDR3 runs 16 residues. The trim removed 4 bases at V and 5 bases at J, leaving 11 bases unmatched. The CDR3 region is CASSRSAGEGDNEQFF. The CDR3 bases are TGCGCCAGCAGCCGGTCAGCGGGAGAGGGGGACAATGAGCAGTTCTTC.

The chain uses TRBV5-1 and TRBJ2-1, with a weak D call TRBD2 (5 bases). The CDR3 has 15 amino acids. The V and J ends lost 4 bases and 0 bases respectively, with 11 bases between them. Germline V gives CDR1 SGHRS, CDR2 YFSETQ. For the CDR3, the DNA is TGCGCCAGCAGCCCGGGGAGCTACTCCTACAATGAGCAGTTCTTC. This gives the protein CASSPGSYSYNEQFF.

Here the CDR3 DNA reads TGTGCCAGCAGCGTAGGGGTGGGAGGCTACACAGATACGCAGTATTTT. This gives the protein CASSVGVGGYTDTQYF. The chain is built from TRBV9 and TRBJ2-3; weak D call: TRBD2 (6 bases). This CDR3 has 16 residues. Germline V gene lookup returns CDR1 SGDLS and CDR2 YYNGEE. Trimming cost V 0 bases and J 2 bases, with 13 bases left between them.

This chain links TRBV7-9 with TRBJ1-1; the D is unclear. The CDR3 is made up of 14 amino acids. Trimming took 4 bases from V and 5 from J, leaving 14 bases between them. Germline values: CDR1 SEHNR, CDR2 FQNEAQ (reference sequence). CDR3 sequence (DNA): TGTGCCAGCAGCTCGTGGGGTTTGGGGACTGAAGCTTTCTTT. Its protein product is CASSSWGLGTEAFF.

The rearrangement joins TRBV27 to TRBJ2-3; D remains ambiguous. Between the trimmed V and J ends, which lost 4 bases and 4 bases, there was a span of 9 bases. There are 13 residues in the CDR3. The germline CDR1 and CDR2 sequences are MNHEY and SMNVEV (reference sequence). CDR3 DNA sequence: TGTGCCAGCAGTTCGAGGACGGCAGATACGCAGTATTTT. Its translation: CASSSRTADTQYF.

This chain links TRBV19 with TRBJ2-2; weak D call: TRBD1 (6 bases). Germline loops: CDR1 LNHDA, CDR2 SQIVND (reference sequence). The CDR3 sequence is 14 residues long. V dropped 4 bases and J dropped 7 bases, with 13 bases sitting between them. This CDR3 is CASSNYRASGELFF. The CDR3 DNA reads TGTGCCAGTAGTAATTACAGGGCCAGCGGGGAGCTGTTTTTT.

The chain links TRBV7-3 to TRBJ1-1; D not resolved. The CDR3 sequence is 13 residues long. Germline V lookup: CDR1 SGHTA, CDR2 FQGTGA. Trimming removed 0 bases at V and 1 base at J, with 3 bases between. The CDR3 bases are TGTGCCAGCAGCTTAACAGGGAACACTGAAGCTTTCTTT. Its protein is CASSLTGNTEAFF.

This clone has a single count. This sequence joins TRBV4-1 and TRBJ1-1, with a possible D match to TRBD1 (5 bases). Germline V CDR1 and CDR2: MGHRA, YSYEKL. V gave up 4 bases and J gave up 3 bases, with 18 bases separating them. CDR3 length equals 16 residues. The CDR3 DNA reads TGCGCCAGCAGCCCGCGAACAATTTGGGGCGACACTGAAGCTTTCTTT. This gives the protein CASSPRTIWGDTEAFF.

This chain uses TRBV7-2 with TRBJ1-1; D ambiguous. The CDR3 is 12 amino acids. Germline loops: CDR1 SGHTA, CDR2 FQGNSA. V was shortened by 1 base and J by 8 bases, with 8 bases between the two germline ends. The CDR3 DNA follows: TGTGCCAGCAGCTTAGAACCGCCCGAAGCTTTCTTT. Its translation is CASSLEPPEAFF.

The chain employs TRBV5-8 and TRBJ1-2, with 8 bases lining up with TRBD1. Trimming removed 4 bases from V and 8 bases from J; junction bases left unmatched: 13. The CDR3 is made up of 15 amino acids. Germline CDR1 SGHTS, CDR2 YDEGEE. The DNA for the CDR3 is TGTGCCAGCAGCCTGCGACAGGGGTTCGGAGGAGGCTACACCTTC. Translation gives CASSLRQGFGGGYTF.